This is a list of T cell receptor beta chains from one sample in a study of neurological immune-mediated disorders. TCRdb fed the 5' RACE reads into MiXCR, producing one record per CDR3 protein. The profile shows roughly 3,900 distinct CDR3 sequences, 32% of them singletons. The source material was CD8+ T cells from blood. Receptors originate from a middle-aged man with HTLV-1-associated myelopathy (HAM/TSP). The CDR3 runs from the conserved cysteine through the conserved F or W. Each record gives: J gene, V gene, D gene, clone size, CDR3 protein, CDR3 DNA. A D gene is named only where the DNA matches it firmly. Clone size appears in some rows only: once, few, many, or a class for an expanded clone.

j_call: TRBJ2-7; v_call: TRBV7-9; d_call: TRBD2; clone_size: many; cdr3_aa: CASSLLTSGTGVDEQYF; cdr3_nt: TGTGCCAGCAGCTTACTGACTAGCGGGACCGGAGTTGACGAGCAGTACTTC
j_call: TRBJ2-7; v_call: TRBV4-1; d_call: NA; clone_size: many; cdr3_aa: CASSPPGRSYEQYF; cdr3_nt: TGCGCCAGCAGCCCCCCGGGACGGTCCTACGAGCAGTACTTC
j_call: TRBJ2-2; v_call: TRBV5-5; d_call: TRBD1; clone_size: NA; cdr3_aa: CASSLTQGQGLAGELFF; cdr3_nt: TGTGCCAGCAGCTTGACGCAGGGACAGGGTCTAGCCGGGGAGCTGTTTTTT
j_call: TRBJ1-4; v_call: TRBV28; d_call: NA; clone_size: many; cdr3_aa: CASSLSRRGEKLFF; cdr3_nt: TGTGCCAGCAGTTTATCAAGGAGGGGGGAAAAACTGTTTTTT
j_call: TRBJ2-7; v_call: TRBV7-2; d_call: NA; clone_size: NA; cdr3_aa: CASSFYICSASIRTSGYEQYF; cdr3_nt: NA
j_call: TRBJ2-7; v_call: TRBV5-1; d_call: TRBD1; clone_size: NA; cdr3_aa: CASSLDRGREQYF; cdr3_nt: TGCGCCAGCAGCCTTGACAGGGGGCGCGAGCAGTACTTC
j_call: TRBJ2-3; v_call: TRBV28; d_call: NA; clone_size: few; cdr3_aa: CASSFLGDGNTDTQYF; cdr3_nt: TGTGCCAGCAGTTTTTTAGGGGACGGAAACACAGATACGCAGTATTTT
j_call: TRBJ1-2; v_call: TRBV29-1; d_call: TRBD1; clone_size: NA; cdr3_aa: CSVDRGTSHGGYTF; cdr3_nt: TGCAGCGTAGACAGGGGAACGTCTCACGGGGGCTACACCTTC
j_call: TRBJ2-3; v_call: TRBV11-3; d_call: NA; clone_size: NA; cdr3_aa: CASSFSTDTQYF; cdr3_nt: TGTGCCAGCAGCTTTTCCACAGATACGCAGTATTTT
j_call: TRBJ2-5; v_call: TRBV11-2; d_call: NA; clone_size: NA; cdr3_aa: CASSRTMTALETQYF; cdr3_nt: TGTGCCAGCAGCCGTACCATGACAGCGCTGGAGACCCAGTACTTC
j_call: TRBJ1-2; v_call: TRBV4-3; d_call: TRBD1; clone_size: few; cdr3_aa: CASSQDPTGNYGYTF; cdr3_nt: TGCGCCAGCAGCCAAGACCCGACAGGGAACTATGGCTACACCTTC
j_call: TRBJ2-7; v_call: TRBV5-1; d_call: NA; clone_size: many; cdr3_aa: CASSFSQPGTSEQYF; cdr3_nt: TGCGCCAGCAGCTTTAGCCAGCCGGGGACCTCGGAGCAGTACTTC
j_call: TRBJ1-1; v_call: TRBV12-3/TRBV12-4; d_call: NA; clone_size: NA; cdr3_aa: CASREGTEAFF; cdr3_nt: TGTGCCAGCAGGGAGGGCACTGAAGCTTTCTTT
j_call: TRBJ1-1; v_call: TRBV7-9; d_call: NA; clone_size: few; cdr3_aa: CASSLRTLEHTEAFF; cdr3_nt: TGTGCCAGCAGCCTAAGGACGCTAGAGCACACTGAAGCTTTCTTT
j_call: TRBJ2-3; v_call: TRBV20-1; d_call: NA; clone_size: large; cdr3_aa: CSASGDSTDTQYF; cdr3_nt: TGCAGTGCTAGTGGGGACTCCACAGATACGCAGTATTTT
j_call: TRBJ1-3; v_call: TRBV6-5; d_call: NA; clone_size: many; cdr3_aa: CASSPAMYGTGNTIYF; cdr3_nt: TGTGCCAGCAGTCCCGCTATGTATGGTACAGGAAACACCATATATTTT
j_call: TRBJ2-7; v_call: TRBV4-2; d_call: NA; clone_size: many; cdr3_aa: CASSQDLERASYEQYF; cdr3_nt: TGTGCCAGCAGCCAAGATCTCGAGCGGGCCTCCTACGAGCAGTACTTC
j_call: TRBJ2-7; v_call: TRBV20-1; d_call: TRBD2; clone_size: many; cdr3_aa: CSARGTSGGHYEQYF; cdr3_nt: TGCAGTGCTAGAGGGACTAGCGGGGGCCACTACGAGCAGTACTTC
j_call: TRBJ1-1; v_call: TRBV29-1; d_call: TRBD1; clone_size: NA; cdr3_aa: CSVDPPTGYTEAFF; cdr3_nt: TGCAGCGTTGATCCCCCGACAGGGTACACTGAAGCTTTCTTT
j_call: TRBJ2-3; v_call: TRBV27; d_call: NA; clone_size: many; cdr3_aa: CASSLRQSTDTQYF; cdr3_nt: TGTGCCAGCAGTCTGAGACAGAGCACAGATACGCAGTATTTT
j_call: TRBJ2-5; v_call: TRBV9; d_call: NA; clone_size: NA; cdr3_aa: CASVTGLSGTQYF; cdr3_nt: TGTGCCAGCGTGACGGGACTTTCGGGGACCCAGTACTTC
j_call: TRBJ1-1; v_call: TRBV29-1; d_call: NA; clone_size: NA; cdr3_aa: CSVAGVLNTEAFF; cdr3_nt: TGCAGCGTGGCAGGGGTTTTGAACACTGAAGCTTTCTTT
j_call: TRBJ2-1; v_call: TRBV9; d_call: TRBD2; clone_size: NA; cdr3_aa: CASASSGGPEQFF; cdr3_nt: TGTGCCAGCGCCTCTAGCGGGGGGCCGGAGCAGTTCTTC
j_call: TRBJ1-4; v_call: TRBV27; d_call: NA; clone_size: NA; cdr3_aa: CASSFGQANEKLFF; cdr3_nt: TGTGCCAGCAGTTTTGGGCAGGCTAATGAAAAACTGTTTTTT
j_call: TRBJ1-4; v_call: TRBV9; d_call: TRBD1; clone_size: large; cdr3_aa: CASSAGQGWEKLFF; cdr3_nt: TGTGCCAGCAGCGCCGGACAGGGTTGGGAAAAACTGTTTTTT
j_call: TRBJ1-1; v_call: TRBV27; d_call: NA; clone_size: many; cdr3_aa: CASSFSGDNTEAFF; cdr3_nt: TGTGCCAGCAGTTTCTCAGGGGATAACACTGAAGCTTTCTTT
j_call: TRBJ2-7; v_call: TRBV7-8; d_call: TRBD1; clone_size: NA; cdr3_aa: CASSRQGYEQYF; cdr3_nt: TGTGCCAGCAGCCGACAGGGCTACGAGCAGTATTTC
j_call: TRBJ2-7; v_call: TRBV20-1; d_call: NA; clone_size: NA; cdr3_aa: CSARHEGGSYEQYF; cdr3_nt: TGCAGTGCTAGACACGAAGGGGGCTCCTACGAGCAGTACTTC
j_call: TRBJ1-3; v_call: TRBV4-3; d_call: NA; clone_size: NA; cdr3_aa: CASSQDPAGADSGNTIYF; cdr3_nt: TGCGCCAGCAGCCAAGATCCCGCCGGGGCGGACTCTGGAAACACCATATATTTT
j_call: TRBJ1-3; v_call: TRBV5-6; d_call: TRBD1; clone_size: many; cdr3_aa: CASSPGTGGAGNTIYF; cdr3_nt: TGTGCCAGCAGCCCAGGGACAGGGGGCGCCGGAAACACCATATATTTT
j_call: TRBJ2-1; v_call: TRBV6-1; d_call: NA; clone_size: many; cdr3_aa: CASSDGASGNEQFF; cdr3_nt: TGTGCCAGCAGTGACGGCGCATCCGGCAATGAGCAGTTCTTC
j_call: TRBJ2-1; v_call: TRBV28; d_call: TRBD1; clone_size: many; cdr3_aa: CASSILGQGSSSYNEQFF; cdr3_nt: TGTGCCAGCAGTATTCTTGGACAGGGGAGCTCCTCCTACAATGAGCAGTTCTTC
j_call: TRBJ2-1; v_call: TRBV20-1; d_call: TRBD2; clone_size: NA; cdr3_aa: CSAGTGLAGYKYNEQFF; cdr3_nt: TGCAGTGCTGGAACGGGACTAGCGGGATACAAATACAATGAGCAGTTCTTC
j_call: TRBJ1-2; v_call: TRBV21-1; d_call: NA; clone_size: many; cdr3_aa: CASSIRWGSDYGYTF; cdr3_nt: TGTGCCAGCAGCATACGCTGGGGGAGCGACTATGGCTACACCTTC
j_call: TRBJ1-2; v_call: TRBV5-1; d_call: TRBD1; clone_size: many; cdr3_aa: CASSQGAGRYGYTF; cdr3_nt: TGCGCCAGCAGCCAGGGGGCAGGCCGCTATGGCTACACCTTC
j_call: TRBJ1-6; v_call: TRBV12-3/TRBV12-4; d_call: NA; clone_size: few; cdr3_aa: CASSLGGGNSPLHF; cdr3_nt: TGTGCCAGCAGTTTAGGGGGGGGTAATTCACCCCTCCACTTT
j_call: TRBJ1-2; v_call: TRBV12-3/TRBV12-4; d_call: TRBD1; clone_size: many; cdr3_aa: CASSPFLPGQGNYGYTF; cdr3_nt: TGTGCCAGCAGTCCATTCCTCCCCGGACAGGGGAACTATGGCTACACCTTC
j_call: TRBJ2-1; v_call: TRBV7-9; d_call: NA; clone_size: many; cdr3_aa: CASPTDRKMDDEQFF; cdr3_nt: TGTGCCAGCCCCACTGACCGCAAAATGGACGATGAGCAGTTCTTC
j_call: TRBJ1-5; v_call: TRBV2; d_call: NA; clone_size: NA; cdr3_aa: CASTGSNQPQHF; cdr3_nt: TGTGCCAGCACCGGTAGCAATCAGCCCCAGCATTTT
j_call: TRBJ1-5; v_call: TRBV7-2; d_call: NA; clone_size: NA; cdr3_aa: CASSLGAAWSNQPQHF; cdr3_nt: TGTGCCAGCAGCTTAGGGGCAGCTTGGAGCAATCAGCCCCAGCATTTT
j_call: TRBJ2-1; v_call: TRBV7-9; d_call: NA; clone_size: NA; cdr3_aa: CASSVPGLMDEQFF; cdr3_nt: TGTGCCAGCAGTGTCCCCGGTCTCATGGATGAGCAGTTCTTC
j_call: TRBJ2-5; v_call: TRBV18; d_call: NA; clone_size: many; cdr3_aa: CASSPPVASETQYF; cdr3_nt: TGTGCCAGCTCACCACCGGTAGCCTCAGAGACCCAGTACTTC
j_call: TRBJ2-2; v_call: TRBV7-9; d_call: NA; clone_size: large; cdr3_aa: CASIKDRDTGELFF; cdr3_nt: TGTGCCAGCATCAAGGATAGGGACACCGGGGAGCTGTTTTTT
j_call: TRBJ2-7; v_call: TRBV4-1; d_call: NA; clone_size: many; cdr3_aa: CASSQDSGATYEQYF; cdr3_nt: TGCGCCAGCAGCCAAGATTCGGGAGCCACCTACGAGCAGTACTTC
j_call: TRBJ2-3; v_call: TRBV7-6; d_call: TRBD2; clone_size: medium-sized; cdr3_aa: CASSPTGTSGVVIDTQYF; cdr3_nt: TGTGCCAGCAGCCCCACCGGGACTAGCGGGGTCGTGATAGATACGCAGTATTTT
j_call: TRBJ2-7; v_call: TRBV4-2; d_call: NA; clone_size: NA; cdr3_aa: CASSQDSGGDYEQYF; cdr3_nt: TGTGCCAGCAGCCAAGATTCAGGCGGGGACTACGAGCAGTACTTC
j_call: TRBJ2-7; v_call: TRBV19; d_call: NA; clone_size: medium-sized; cdr3_aa: CASSYRYEQYF; cdr3_nt: TGTGCCAGTAGTTACCGGTACGAGCAGTACTTC
j_call: TRBJ2-2; v_call: TRBV13; d_call: NA; clone_size: many; cdr3_aa: CASSETGTARGDGELFF; cdr3_nt: TGTGCCAGCAGCGAAACCGGGACAGCGCGGGGAGACGGGGAGCTGTTTTTT